This T cell receptor (beta chain) originates from a study of CD8 T cells in ankylosing spondylitis. General study findings and limits: In synovial fluid and blood from reactive arthritis, some motif variants were previously reported. One TCR beta motif, made up of several highly homologous variants, appeared characteristic of ankylosing spondylitis blood.

Quantitative 5'-RACE with molecular barcodes produced the TCR beta libraries. TCRdb independently ran MiXCR on the 5' RACE reads; one entry per CDR3 protein. The data hold about 140,000 distinct CDR3 sequences, with 5.5% to 7.5% observed a single time. This clonotype was seen repeatedly, ten times or more. The antigen is undetermined. The ends were cut back, 3 bases at V and 0 bases at J, with 16 bases in the middle. The length of the CDR3 is 16 residues. Germline-derived CDR1 and CDR2 are SGHRS and YFSETQ. Specimen: blood, either unsorted or a sorted T cell fraction (not recorded which). The J gene is TRBJ2-7, the V gene TRBV5-1, with D tentatively TRBD1 (6 bases). This sequence was found in a female donor with ankylosing spondylitis or in good health (not recorded which). CDR3 residues: CASSSTGSSYSYEQYF. The CDR3 DNA reads TGCGCCAGCAGCTCTACAGGGAGCTCATACTCCTACGAGCAGTACTTC.